This TCR beta chain was profiled in a study of graft-versus-host responses after intestinal transplantation. The length of the CDR3 is 15 residues. Per the germline V gene, CDR1 is SGDLS and CDR2 is YYNGEE. V lost 4 bases, J lost 5 bases, and 11 bases stayed unmatched. The repertoire was sequenced with immunoSEQ multiplex PCR; TCRdb's copy has only in-frame clones and lacks some. Of roughly 56,000 clones in the sample, under 95% are singletons; the top ten hold approximately 2.9%. The starting material was PBMCs, obtained roughly 120 days after intestinal transplantation. This chain joins TRBV9 and TRBJ2-5; 7 bases are shared with TRBD2. This clonotype was obtained from a human patient who received an intestinal transplant, so some T cells may come from the graft donor. The CDR3 nucleotides read TGTGCCAGCAGCCTCTGGCAGGGAGGGATGGAGACCCAGTACTTC. This encodes CASSLWQGGMETQYF. The full variable domain, its missing parts supplied by reference TRBV9 and TRBJ2-5, is DSGVTQTPKHLITATGQRVTLRCSPRSGDLSVYWYQQSLDQGLQFLIQYYNGEERAKGNILERFSAQQFPDLHSELNLSSLELGDSALYFCASSLWQGGMETQYFGPGTRLLVL.